This passage covers 9 T cell receptor beta chains from one sample sequenced in a study of low-dose radiotherapy and immunotherapy resistance in tumors. Both TCRalpha and TCRbeta chains were reverse transcribed with V-gene-specific primers. TCRs underwent 15 to 20 PCR cycles of amplification with a constant-region primer and V-primer adapter. A single record per CDR3 protein comes from TCRdb applying MiXCR to the reads. The sample lists approximately 11,000 distinct CDR3 sequences; 60% to 80% were seen once. These TCRs come from a human donor with advanced metastatic prostate, ovarian, gallbladder or colorectal cancer (not recorded which). This table probably holds off-target reads from a library built for another chain.

This clonotype was recorded a few times. The gene calls are TRBV7-2 and TRBJ1-3; D ambiguous. Germline-derived CDR1 and CDR2 are SGHTA and FQGNSA. Trimming left V 5 bases short and J 0 bases short, with 8 bases between. The CDR3 is made up of 14 amino acids. The DNA of the CDR3 is TGTGCCAGCAGCGCGGGCCGCTCTGGAAACACCATATATTTT. Protein: CASSAGRSGNTIYF.

J is TRBJ2-3 and V is TRBV7-2; TRBD2 matches at 13 bases. Germline CDR1 SGHTA, CDR2 FQGNSA. The CDR3 has 20 residues. With 2 bases clipped from V and 4 bases from J, the junction kept 15 bases outside the gene matches. The CDR3 DNA follows: TGTGCCAGCAGCTTATGGTCTAGGACTAGCGGGGGCCCCGTGCCAGATACGCAGTATTTT. Translation: CASSLWSRTSGGPVPDTQYF.

The table lists this clonotype with a count of one. The CDR3 is CAWSNGASYSNQPQHF. The DNA of the CDR3 is TGTGCCTGGAGTAATGGGGCGAGTTATAGCAATCAGCCCCAGCATTTT. The chain couples TRBV30 to TRBJ1-5; D perhaps matches TRBD1 (5 bases). CDR1 and CDR2 from the germline V gene are GTSNPN and SVGIG (reference sequence). V was cut by 2 bases and J by 0 bases, with 14 bases left in between. The CDR3 is made up of 16 amino acids.

This clonotype has a single count. The chain recombines TRBV4-1 with TRBJ2-1, with TRBD2 as a possible D gene (6 bases). The CDR3 loop spans 13 amino acids. Trimming stripped 4 bases from V and 6 bases from J, with 10 bases between. Germline V gives CDR1 MGHRA, CDR2 YSYEKL. The CDR3 protein is CASSRGGVNEQFF. The CDR3 nucleotides read TGCGCCAGCAGCCGGGGCGGGGTCAATGAGCAGTTCTTC.

The chain recombines TRBV6-1 with TRBJ2-5; TRBD1 aligns across 9 bases. The germline V gene has CDR1 MNHNS and CDR2 SASEGT. The CDR3 extends over 13 amino acids. J lost 3 bases, V lost 8 bases, and 4 bases had no gene match. The CDR3: CASGRDREETQYF. The CDR3 DNA reads TGTGCCAGCGGCCGGGACAGGGAAGAGACCCAGTACTTC.

The chain has TRBV27 and TRBJ1-5; maybe TRBD1 (5 bases). V lost 2 bases to trimming and J lost 6 bases, with 20 bases between them. The CDR3 has 17 residues. Per the germline V gene, CDR1 is MNHEY and CDR2 is SMNVEV (reference sequence). The chain's CDR3 is CASSLAAGPRQGQPQHF. DNA of the CDR3: TGTGCCAGCAGTTTAGCTGCCGGGCCCCGTCAGGGTCAGCCCCAGCATTTT.

The chain links TRBV5-6 to TRBJ2-7; D is perhaps TRBD1 or TRBD2 (5 bases each). Trimming shortened V by 4 bases and J by 5 bases, and 16 bases separated the two germline ends. The germline V gene encodes CDR1 SGHDT and CDR2 YYEEEE. The length of the CDR3 is 14 residues. The CDR3 protein is CASSPLGTLDEQYF. Here the CDR3 DNA reads TGTGCCAGCAGCCCCCTCGGGACCCTTGACGAGCAGTACTTC.

This sequence joins TRBV4-1 and TRBJ1-2, with D unresolved. The CDR3 loop spans 13 amino acids. The V gene lost 0 bases and the J gene lost 7 bases, with 9 bases spanning the gap. Looked up from germline, CDR1 is MGHRA and CDR2 is YSYEKL. The CDR3 sequence is CASSQDPGFGYTF. The CDR3 DNA reads TGCGCCAGCAGCCAAGATCCGGGCTTTGGCTACACCTTC.

This chain connects TRBV28 to TRBJ2-2; a possible D gene is TRBD2 (6 bases). The germline V gene has CDR1 MDHEN and CDR2 SYDVKM. V lost 3 bases, J lost 2 bases, and 13 bases lay in between. The CDR3 contains 16 residues. CDR3 in amino acids: CASSFSYGGNTGELFF. As DNA, the CDR3 is TGTGCCAGCAGTTTTTCTTACGGGGGAAACACCGGGGAGCTGTTTTTT.